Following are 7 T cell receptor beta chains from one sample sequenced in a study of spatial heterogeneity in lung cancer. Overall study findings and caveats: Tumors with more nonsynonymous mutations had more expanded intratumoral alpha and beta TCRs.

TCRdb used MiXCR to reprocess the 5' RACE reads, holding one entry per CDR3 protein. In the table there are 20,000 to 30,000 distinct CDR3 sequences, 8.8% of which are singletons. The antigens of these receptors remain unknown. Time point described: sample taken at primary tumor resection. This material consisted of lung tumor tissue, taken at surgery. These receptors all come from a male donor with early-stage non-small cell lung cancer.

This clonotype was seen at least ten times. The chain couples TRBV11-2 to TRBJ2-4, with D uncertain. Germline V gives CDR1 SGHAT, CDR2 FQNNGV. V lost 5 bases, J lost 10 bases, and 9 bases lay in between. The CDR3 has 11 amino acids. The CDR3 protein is CASSPLRIQYF. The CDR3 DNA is TGTGCCAGCAGCCCGCTGAGGATTCAGTACTTC.

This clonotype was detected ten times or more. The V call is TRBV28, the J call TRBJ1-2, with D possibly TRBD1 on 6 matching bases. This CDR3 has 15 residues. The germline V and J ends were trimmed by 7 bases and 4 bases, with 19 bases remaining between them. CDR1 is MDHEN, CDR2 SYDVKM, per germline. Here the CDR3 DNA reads TGTGCCAGCACCACCTTCGACAGGAGGGGCTATGGCTACACCTTC. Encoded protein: CASTTFDRRGYGYTF.

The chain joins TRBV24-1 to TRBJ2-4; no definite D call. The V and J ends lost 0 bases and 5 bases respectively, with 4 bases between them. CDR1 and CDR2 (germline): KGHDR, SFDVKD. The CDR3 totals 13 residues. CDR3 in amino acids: CATSDLIENIQYF. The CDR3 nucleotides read TGTGCCACCAGTGATTTGATCGAAAACATTCAGTACTTC.

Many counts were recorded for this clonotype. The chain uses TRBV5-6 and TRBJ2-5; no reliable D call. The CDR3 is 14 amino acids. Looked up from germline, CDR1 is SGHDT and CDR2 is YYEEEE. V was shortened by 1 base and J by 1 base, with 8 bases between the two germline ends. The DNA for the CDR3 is TGTGCCAGCAGCTTGTGGTGGGCCCAAGAGACCCAGTACTTC. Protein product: CASSLWWAQETQYF.

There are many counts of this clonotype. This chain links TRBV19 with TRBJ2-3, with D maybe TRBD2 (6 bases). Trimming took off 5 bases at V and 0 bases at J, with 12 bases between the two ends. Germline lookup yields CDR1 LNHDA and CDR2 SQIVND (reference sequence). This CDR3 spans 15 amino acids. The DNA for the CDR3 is TGTGCCAGTAGTGTCCGGGACTCGAGCACAGATACGCAGTATTTT. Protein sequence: CASSVRDSSTDTQYF.

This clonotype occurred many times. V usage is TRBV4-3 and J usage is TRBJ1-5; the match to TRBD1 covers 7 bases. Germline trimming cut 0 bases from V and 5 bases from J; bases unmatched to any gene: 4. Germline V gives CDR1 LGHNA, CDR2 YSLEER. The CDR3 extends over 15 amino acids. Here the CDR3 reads CASSQDRQGDQPQHF. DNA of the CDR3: TGCGCCAGCAGCCAAGACCGACAGGGTGATCAGCCCCAGCATTTT.

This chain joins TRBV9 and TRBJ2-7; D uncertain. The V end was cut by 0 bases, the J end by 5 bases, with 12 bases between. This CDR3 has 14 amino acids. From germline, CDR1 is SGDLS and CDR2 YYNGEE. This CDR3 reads CASSVGIGWDEQYF. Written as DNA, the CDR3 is TGTGCCAGCAGCGTAGGAATCGGATGGGACGAGCAGTACTTC.